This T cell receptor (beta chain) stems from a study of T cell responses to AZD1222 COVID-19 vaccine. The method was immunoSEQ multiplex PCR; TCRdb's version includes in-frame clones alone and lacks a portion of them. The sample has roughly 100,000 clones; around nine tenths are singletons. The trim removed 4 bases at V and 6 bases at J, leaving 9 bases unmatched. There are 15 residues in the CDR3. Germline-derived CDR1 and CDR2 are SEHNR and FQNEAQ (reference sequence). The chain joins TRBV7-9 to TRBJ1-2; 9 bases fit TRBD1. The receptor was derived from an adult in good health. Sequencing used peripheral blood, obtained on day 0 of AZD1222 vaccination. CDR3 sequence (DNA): TGTGCCAGCAGCTATCCCGGGACAGGGACGCATGGCTACACCTTC. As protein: CASSYPGTGTHGYTF. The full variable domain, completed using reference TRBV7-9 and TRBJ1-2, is DTGVSQNPRHKITKRGQNVTFRCDPISEHNRLYWYRQTLGQGPEFLTYFQNEAQLEKSRLLSDRFSAERPKGSFSTLEIQRTEQGDSAMYLCASSYPGTGTHGYTFGSGTRLTVV.